The rows below give T cell receptor beta chains drawn from one sample of a study of identical twins. TCRdb analysed the 5' RACE reads with MiXCR anew, one entry per CDR3 protein. The data show about 720,000 distinct CDR3 sequences, with around 8.3% seen just once and 0.85% to 1% held by the top ten. The same specimen was also included in a second study, on yellow fever vaccine responses in identical twins.

Material for sequencing was PBMCs. These TCRs come from a woman aged 18-29 years in good health. CDR3s include the opening cysteine and the closing phenylalanine or tryptophan. The order of the fields is V gene, D gene, clone size, J gene, CDR3 protein, CDR3 DNA. A D gene is named only where the DNA matches it firmly. The size of a clone is reported for some rows only, either as once, few or many, or as a class for expanded clones.

V gene: TRBV9; D gene: TRBD2; clone size: NA; J gene: TRBJ2-1; CDR3 protein: CASSVGGAGGNNEQFF; CDR3 DNA: TGTGCCAGCAGCGTAGGCGGAGCGGGGGGCAACAATGAGCAGTTCTTC
V gene: TRBV20-1; D gene: TRBD1; clone size: few; J gene: TRBJ1-6; CDR3 protein: CSAREGGQGRTPLHF; CDR3 DNA: TGCAGTGCTAGAGAGGGGGGACAGGGGAGAACACCCCTCCACTTT
V gene: TRBV5-1; D gene: TRBD2; clone size: many; J gene: TRBJ2-1; CDR3 protein: CASSLSGGGYNEQFF; CDR3 DNA: TGCGCCAGCAGCCTTAGCGGGGGGGGATACAATGAGCAGTTCTTC
V gene: TRBV10-3; D gene: TRBD2; clone size: many; J gene: TRBJ2-3; CDR3 protein: CAIKTSGGDTDTQYF; CDR3 DNA: TGTGCCATCAAGACTAGCGGGGGCGACACAGATACGCAGTATTTT
V gene: TRBV18; D gene: NA; clone size: NA; J gene: TRBJ2-5; CDR3 protein: CASSPDRLQETQYF; CDR3 DNA: TGTGCCAGCTCACCCGACAGGCTCCAAGAGACCCAGTACTTC
V gene: TRBV5-1; D gene: NA; clone size: many; J gene: TRBJ2-1; CDR3 protein: CASSLLPSSYNEQFF; CDR3 DNA: TGCGCCAGCAGCTTGCTACCGAGCTCCTACAATGAGCAGTTCTTC
V gene: TRBV2; D gene: TRBD1; clone size: few; J gene: TRBJ1-2; CDR3 protein: CASRNRTGNYGYTF; CDR3 DNA: TGTGCCAGCAGGAACAGGACAGGGAACTATGGCTACACCTTC
V gene: TRBV5-1; D gene: NA; clone size: NA; J gene: TRBJ2-3; CDR3 protein: CASSLGPPQDTQYF; CDR3 DNA: TGCGCCAGCAGCTTGGGCCCGCCCCAAGATACGCAGTATTTT
V gene: TRBV12-3/TRBV12-4; D gene: NA; clone size: many; J gene: TRBJ2-7; CDR3 protein: CASSQRVGFSYEQYF; CDR3 DNA: TGTGCCAGCAGTCAACGTGTAGGGTTCTCCTACGAGCAGTACTTC
V gene: TRBV27; D gene: NA; clone size: NA; J gene: TRBJ2-7; CDR3 protein: CASGRGQENYEQYF; CDR3 DNA: TGTGCCAGCGGCCGGGGCCAGGAGAACTACGAGCAGTACTTC
V gene: TRBV3-1; D gene: NA; clone size: few; J gene: TRBJ2-7; CDR3 protein: CASSQVYSYEQYF; CDR3 DNA: TGTGCCAGCAGCCAGGTCTACTCCTACGAGCAGTACTTC
V gene: TRBV15; D gene: NA; clone size: NA; J gene: TRBJ1-4; CDR3 protein: CATSRAYDEKLFF; CDR3 DNA: TGTGCCACCAGCAGAGCGTACGATGAAAAACTGTTTTTT